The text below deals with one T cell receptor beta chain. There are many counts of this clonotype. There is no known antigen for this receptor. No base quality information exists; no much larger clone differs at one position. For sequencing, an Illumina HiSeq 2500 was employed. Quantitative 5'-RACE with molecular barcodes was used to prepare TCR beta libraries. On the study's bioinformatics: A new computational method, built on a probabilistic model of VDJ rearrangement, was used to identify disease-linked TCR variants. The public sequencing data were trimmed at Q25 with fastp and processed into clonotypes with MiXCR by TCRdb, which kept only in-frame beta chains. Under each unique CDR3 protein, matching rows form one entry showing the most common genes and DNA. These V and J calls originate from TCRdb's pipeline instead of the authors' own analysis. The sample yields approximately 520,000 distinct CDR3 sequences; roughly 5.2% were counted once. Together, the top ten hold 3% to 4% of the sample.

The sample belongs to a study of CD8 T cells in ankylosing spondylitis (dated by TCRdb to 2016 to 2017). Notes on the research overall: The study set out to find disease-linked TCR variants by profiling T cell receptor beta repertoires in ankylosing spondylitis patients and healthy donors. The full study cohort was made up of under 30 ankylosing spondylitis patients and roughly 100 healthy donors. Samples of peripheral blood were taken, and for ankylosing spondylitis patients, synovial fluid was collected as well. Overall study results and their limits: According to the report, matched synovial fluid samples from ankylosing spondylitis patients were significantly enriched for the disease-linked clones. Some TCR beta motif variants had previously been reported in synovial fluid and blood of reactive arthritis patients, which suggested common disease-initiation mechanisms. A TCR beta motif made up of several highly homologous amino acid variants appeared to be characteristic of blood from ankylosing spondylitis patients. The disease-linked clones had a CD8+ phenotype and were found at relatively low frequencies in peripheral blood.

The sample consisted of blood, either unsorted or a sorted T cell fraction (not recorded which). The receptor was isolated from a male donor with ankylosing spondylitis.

The CDR3 is CAILDAGGSSYNEQFF. The nucleotide sequence reads TGTGCCATCCTAGATGCGGGAGGGAGCTCCTACAATGAGCAGTTCTTC. The V gene is TRBV10-3 and the J gene is TRBJ2-1; 9 middle bases align to TRBD2. In the germline V gene, CDR1 corresponds to ENHRY and CDR2 to SYGVKD. There are 16 amino acids in the CDR3, from cysteine to phenylalanine inclusive. The kept DNA is CDR3 alone, 48 bases in frame from the first base. Germline trimming: 8 bases from V, 0 bases from J; junction bases outside gene matches: 8.